The 24 T cell receptor beta chains listed next were all sequenced from one sample in a study of cytomegalovirus exposure and HLA in healthy donors. PCR employed 60 Vbeta and 13 Jbeta primers. Clones were read by immunoSEQ multiplex PCR, and TCRdb kept only the in-frame ones, dropping some. The sample includes some 98,000 clones, around 80% seen only once; the top ten take approximately 9.9%. The sample consisted of PBMCs. The receptors come from a man younger than 35 in good health and CMV-seropositive.

The chain links TRBV5-4 to TRBJ2-5; tentatively, D is TRBD1 (7 bases). V lost 4 bases and J lost 5, with 21 bases in between. The V gene's germline CDR1 is SGHNT and CDR2 YYREEE (reference sequence). This CDR3 is 16 amino acids long. This CDR3 reads CASSKKQGGQEETQYF. In nucleotides, the CDR3 is TGTGCCAGCAGCAAGAAGCAGGGGGGCCAGGAGGAGACCCAGTACTTC.

The chain has TRBV5-8 and TRBJ1-6; no reliable D call. The V gene lost 1 base and the J gene lost 6 bases, with 8 bases spanning the gap. Germline V gives CDR1 SGHTS, CDR2 YDEGEE. The CDR3 contains 14 residues. CDR3: CASSLTQSNSPLHF. The CDR3 bases are TGTGCCAGCAGCTTGACGCAGTCTAATTCACCCCTCCACTTT.

The rearrangement links TRBV30 to TRBJ2-2; no reliable D call. This CDR3 spans 11 amino acids. The V gene's germline CDR1 is GTSNPN and CDR2 SVGIG (reference sequence). V lost 3 bases and J 12 bases, leaving 11 bases between the germline ends. The CDR3 here is CAWSALPKLFF. DNA for the CDR3: TGTGCCTGGAGCGCACTGCCGAAGCTGTTTTTT. Drawing the rest from reference TRBV30 and TRBJ2-2, the complete variable domain is SQTIHQWPATLVQPVGSPLSLECTVEGTSNPNLYWYRQAAGRGLQLLFYSVGIGQISSEVPQNLSASRPQDRQFILSSKKLLLSDSGFYLCAWSALPKLFFGEGSRLTVL.

J is TRBJ2-4 and V is TRBV7-6, with 9 bases matching TRBD1. Trimming removed 5 bases from V and 11 bases from J; junction bases left unmatched: 7. The CDR3 is 13 amino acids. The germline CDR1 and CDR2 sequences are SGHVS and FNYEAQ. The CDR3 spells CASSPRQGEVQYF. CDR3 sequence (DNA): TGTGCCAGCAGCCCTAGACAGGGGGAGGTTCAGTACTTC. Based on the CDR3 plus reference TRBV7-6 and TRBJ2-4, the full variable domain is GAGVSQSPRYKVTKRGQDVALRCDPISGHVSLYWYRQALGQGPEFLTYFNYEAQQDKSGLPNDRFSAERPEGSISTLTIQRTEQRDSAMYRCASSPRQGEVQYFGAGTRLSVL.

The chain links TRBV5-1 to TRBJ1-2; 7 bases are shared with TRBD1. Germline trimming cut 1 base from V and 7 bases from J; bases unmatched to any gene: 10. The germline CDR1 and CDR2 sequences are SGHRS and YFSETQ. This CDR3 comprises 15 residues. The CDR3 spells CASSLPQTGEGGYTF. In nucleotides, the CDR3 is TGCGCCAGCAGCTTGCCGCAAACAGGGGAAGGTGGCTACACCTTC.

Here the CDR3 DNA reads TGTGCCAGCAGCGTACGGACAGGGCAAAACTATGGCTACACCTTC. This sequence encodes CASSVRTGQNYGYTF. The V gene is TRBV9, the J gene TRBJ1-2; the match to TRBD1 covers 8 bases. Germline loops: CDR1 SGDLS, CDR2 YYNGEE. Trimming removed 1 base from V and 2 bases from J; junction bases left unmatched: 4. The CDR3 is 15 amino acids. The complete variable domain, with remaining parts taken from reference TRBV9 and TRBJ1-2, reads DSGVTQTPKHLITATGQRVTLRCSPRSGDLSVYWYQQSLDQGLQFLIQYYNGEERAKGNILERFSAQQFPDLHSELNLSSLELGDSALYFCASSVRTGQNYGYTFGSGTRLTVV.

The chain joins TRBV6-1 to TRBJ2-7, with 8 bases fitting TRBD2. The length of the CDR3 is 14 residues. The germline CDR1 and CDR2 sequences are MNHNS and SASEGT. V lost 7 bases, J lost 7 bases, and 12 bases stayed unmatched. CDR3 bases: TGTGCCAGCACCCTGACGCGGGGGGCTAGTGAGCAGTACTTC. Protein product: CASTLTRGASEQYF.

The gene calls are TRBV19 and TRBJ2-1, with 10 bases aligning to TRBD2. Germline CDR1 and CDR2: LNHDA and SQIVND (reference sequence). V was clipped by 5 bases and J by 3 bases; unmatched bases: 4. CDR3 length: 15 amino acids. As DNA, the CDR3 is TGTGCCAGTAGTGTCAGCGGGGGGGTCTACAATGAGCAGTTCTTC. Encoded protein: CASSVSGGVYNEQFF.

V usage is TRBV5-6 and J usage is TRBJ2-2, with TRBD2 matching over 11 bases. The CDR3 consists of 16 residues. The J segment lost 4 bases and the V segment lost 0 bases, leaving 2 bases of the junction unmatched. Germline lookup yields CDR1 SGHDT and CDR2 YYEEEE. The CDR3 spells CASSLGGLAGTGELFF. CDR3 in DNA: TGTGCCAGCAGCTTGGGAGGACTAGCGGGCACCGGGGAGCTGTTTTTT. Variable domain in full (rest from reference TRBV5-6 and TRBJ2-2): DAGVTQSPTHLIKTRGQQVTLRCSPKSGHDTVSWYQQALGQGPQFIFQYYEEEERQRGNFPDRFSGHQFPNYSSELNVNALLLGDSALYLCASSLGGLAGTGELFFGEGSRLTVL.

The chain employs TRBV7-8 and TRBJ2-4; weak D call: TRBD2 (6 bases). The CDR3 has 15 amino acids. V lost 1 base and J 5 bases, leaving 12 bases between the germline ends. CDR1 SGHVS and CDR2 FQNEAQ come from the germline V gene. The CDR3 nucleotides are TGTGCCAGCAGCTTAGTTGCGGGGTGGCAAAACATTCAGTACTTC. As protein: CASSLVAGWQNIQYF.

On this clone: Other DNA sequences in this specimen translate into the identical CDR3. The rearrangement links TRBV5-1 to TRBJ2-7; TRBD1 aligns across 9 bases. Germline CDR1 and CDR2: SGHRS and YFSETQ. V lost 1 base and J lost 3; bases outside the gene matches: 5. CDR3 length: 15 amino acids. The CDR3 sequence is CASSLTPGQGYEQYF. DNA for the CDR3: TGCGCCAGCAGCTTGACCCCGGGACAGGGCTACGAGCAGTACTTC.

This clone came up once. This chain uses TRBV9 with TRBJ1-4; D might be TRBD1 (6 bases). The CDR3 runs to 14 residues. From germline, CDR1 is SGDLS and CDR2 YYNGEE. V shed 4 bases and J shed 6 bases, with 13 bases lying between them. The CDR3 spells CASSKSGGDEKLFF. The CDR3 DNA is TGTGCCAGCAGCAAAAGCGGGGGCGATGAAAAACTGTTTTTT.

The chain joins TRBV6-5 to TRBJ1-1, with no clear D. Trimming took 6 bases from V and 4 from J, leaving 12 bases between them. Per the germline V gene, CDR1 is MNHEY and CDR2 is SVGAGI. This CDR3 has 13 residues. CDR3: CASRQLDRTEAFF. CDR3 DNA sequence: TGTGCCAGCAGGCAGCTAGACCGCACTGAAGCTTTCTTT.

This rearrangement joins TRBV6-4 to TRBJ2-7; D not certain. V lost 6 bases and J lost 5, with 14 bases in between. The CDR3 has 13 residues. Germline CDR1 MRHNA, CDR2 SNTAGT. CDR3 coding DNA: TGTGCCAGCAGCGAGTTCCCTTTCGACGAGCAGTACTTC. Encoded protein: CASSEFPFDEQYF.

The chain recombines TRBV4-2 with TRBJ1-6, with 7 bases aligning to TRBD1. In germline, CDR1 is LGHNA, CDR2 YNFKEQ. The CDR3 runs 16 residues. Trimming took 7 bases from V and 0 from J; bases not matched to a gene: 6. Written as DNA, the CDR3 is TGTGCCAGCAAACAGGGGTTGAGCTCCTATAATTCACCCCTCCACTTT. Protein: CASKQGLSSYNSPLHF.

The chain combines TRBV11-2 with TRBJ2-3; a weak D match, TRBD2 (6 bases). V shed 2 bases and J shed 3 bases, with 9 bases lying between them. Germline CDR1 reads SGHAT; CDR2 reads FQNNGV. The CDR3 is made up of 14 amino acids. In nucleotides, the CDR3 is TGTGCCAGCAGCTTACTTCTAGCGACAGATACGCAGTATTTT. Protein: CASSLLLATDTQYF.

The rearrangement links TRBV6-6 to TRBJ2-7, with D possibly TRBD1 on 7 matching bases. Trimming shortened V by 4 bases and J by 2 bases, and 15 bases separated the two germline ends. This CDR3 has 15 amino acids. Looked up from germline, CDR1 is MNHNY and CDR2 is SVGAGI (reference sequence). The CDR3 region has the DNA TGTGCCAGCAGTTTACTCGCGGGACAGACCTACGAGCAGTACTTC. The encoded protein is CASSLLAGQTYEQYF.

This sequence joins TRBV7-9 and TRBJ1-1; 7 nucleotides align to TRBD1. Germline CDR1 reads SEHNR; CDR2 reads FQNEAQ (reference sequence). V lost 2 bases, J lost 4 bases, and 4 bases stayed unmatched. This CDR3 has 14 amino acids. The CDR3 DNA reads as TGTGCCAGCAGCTTATTGGCAGGGGGCACTGAAGCTTTCTTT. Amino acid sequence: CASSLLAGGTEAFF. The variable domain in full, with the rest retrieved from reference TRBV7-9 and TRBJ1-1, is DTGVSQNPRHKITKRGQNVTFRCDPISEHNRLYWYRQTLGQGPEFLTYFQNEAQLEKSRLLSDRFSAERPKGSFSTLEIQRTEQGDSAMYLCASSLLAGGTEAFFGQGTRLTVV.

The chain recombines TRBV27 with TRBJ1-2, with TRBD1 matching 8 bases. Per germline, CDR1 MNHEY and CDR2 SMNVEV (reference sequence). This CDR3 is built from 13 residues. V lost 6 bases, J lost 8 bases, and 8 bases stayed unmatched. The CDR3, as DNA: TGTGCCAGCAGACCAGGACAGGGAATAGGCTACACCTTC. Translating gives CASRPGQGIGYTF.

The chain is built from TRBV27 and TRBJ2-1; 11 nucleotides match TRBD2. The CDR3 consists of 16 residues. The ends lost 3 bases at V and 7 bases at J; junction bases unmatched: 8. The germline CDR1 and CDR2 sequences are MNHEY and SMNVEV (reference sequence). The CDR3 DNA reads as TGTGCCAGCAGTTTTCTCACTAGCGGGGGTGGGAATGAGCAGTTCTTC. Translated: CASSFLTSGGGNEQFF.

The chain carries TRBV4-2 and TRBJ2-1; D unresolved. Germline CDR1 and CDR2: LGHNA and YNFKEQ. V was trimmed by 1 base and J by 4 bases, leaving 11 bases between them. This CDR3 has 15 residues. CDR3 in DNA: TGTGCCAGCAGCCAAGGTCGTCCCGTGTACAATGAGCAGTTCTTC. Residues: CASSQGRPVYNEQFF.

CDR3 sequence: CATSRVALAGAETQYF. The DNA for the CDR3 is TGTGCCACCAGCAGAGTAGCACTAGCGGGGGCAGAGACCCAGTACTTC. V usage is TRBV15 and J usage is TRBJ2-5; 11 bases match TRBD2. V shed 1 base and J 4 bases; nucleotides not matched to a gene: 5. This CDR3 is built from 16 residues. From germline, CDR1 is LNHNV and CDR2 YYDKDF (reference sequence).

The gene calls are TRBV19 and TRBJ1-1, with D unclear. Between the trimmed V and J ends, which lost 6 bases and 0 bases, there was a span of 14 bases. Germline V CDR1 and CDR2: LNHDA, SQIVND (reference sequence). CDR3 length equals 15 residues. For the CDR3, the DNA is TGTGCCAGTAGCCAACTGGGAGCGATGAACACTGAAGCTTTCTTT. As protein: CASSQLGAMNTEAFF.

This chain links TRBV30 with TRBJ1-3, with D unclear. Germline lookup yields CDR1 GTSNPN and CDR2 SVGIG (reference sequence). The CDR3 spans 14 residues. V was clipped by 0 bases and J by 2 bases, with 8 bases between them. The CDR3 bases are TGTGCCTGGAGTGTAACTTTACCTGGAAACACCATATATTTT. It specifies CAWSVTLPGNTIYF.